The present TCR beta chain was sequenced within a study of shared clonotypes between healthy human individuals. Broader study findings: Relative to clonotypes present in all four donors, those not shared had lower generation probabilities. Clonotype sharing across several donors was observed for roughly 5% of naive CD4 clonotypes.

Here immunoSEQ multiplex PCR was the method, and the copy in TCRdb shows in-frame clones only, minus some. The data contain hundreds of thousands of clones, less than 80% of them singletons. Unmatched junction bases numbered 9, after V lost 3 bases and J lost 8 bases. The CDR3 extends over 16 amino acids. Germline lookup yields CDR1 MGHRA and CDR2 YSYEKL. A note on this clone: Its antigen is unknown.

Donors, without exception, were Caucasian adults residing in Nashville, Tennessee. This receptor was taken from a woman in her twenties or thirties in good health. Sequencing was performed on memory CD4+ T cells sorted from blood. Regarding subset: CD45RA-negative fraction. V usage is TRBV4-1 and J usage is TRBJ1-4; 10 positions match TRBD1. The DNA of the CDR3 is TGCGCCAGCAGCCACGGCTACCGGGACAGGGGCGAAAAACTGTTTTTT. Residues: CASSHGYRDRGEKLFF.